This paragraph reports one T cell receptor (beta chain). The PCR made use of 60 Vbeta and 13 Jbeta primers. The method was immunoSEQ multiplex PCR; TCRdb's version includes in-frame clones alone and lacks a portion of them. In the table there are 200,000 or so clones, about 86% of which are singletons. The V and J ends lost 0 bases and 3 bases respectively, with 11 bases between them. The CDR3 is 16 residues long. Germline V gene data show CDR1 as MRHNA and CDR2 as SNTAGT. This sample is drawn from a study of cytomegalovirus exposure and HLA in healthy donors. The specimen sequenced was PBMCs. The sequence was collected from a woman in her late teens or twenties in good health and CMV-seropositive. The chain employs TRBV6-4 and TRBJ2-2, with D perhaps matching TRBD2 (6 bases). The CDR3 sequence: CASSDSTWGDTGELFF. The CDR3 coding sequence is TGTGCCAGCAGTGACTCGACCTGGGGGGACACCGGGGAGCTGTTTTTT.